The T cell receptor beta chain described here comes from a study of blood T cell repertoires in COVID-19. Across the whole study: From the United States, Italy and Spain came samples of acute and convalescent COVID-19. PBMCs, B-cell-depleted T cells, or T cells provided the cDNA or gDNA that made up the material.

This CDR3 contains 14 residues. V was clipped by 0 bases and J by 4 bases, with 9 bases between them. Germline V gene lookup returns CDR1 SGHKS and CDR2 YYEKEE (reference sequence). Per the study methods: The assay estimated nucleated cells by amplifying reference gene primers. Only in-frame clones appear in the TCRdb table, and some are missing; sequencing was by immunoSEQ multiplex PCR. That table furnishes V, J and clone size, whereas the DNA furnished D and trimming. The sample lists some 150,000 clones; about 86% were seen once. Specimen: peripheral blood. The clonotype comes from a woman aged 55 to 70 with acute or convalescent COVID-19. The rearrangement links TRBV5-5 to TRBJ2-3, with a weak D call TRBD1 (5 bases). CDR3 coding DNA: TGTGCCAGCAGCTTGGGGGGCCAGTCAGATACGCAGTATTTT. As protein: CASSLGGQSDTQYF.